These 13 T cell receptor beta chains were sequenced from one sample in a study of T cell changes during pregnancy in multiple sclerosis. This table comes from immunoSEQ multiplex PCR, and its TCRdb copy is limited to in-frame clones, with some not included. The repertoire holds 80,000 to 95,000 clones, with about 95% as singletons. The material was peripheral blood, obtained in the second trimester of pregnancy. The receptors come from a female donor with multiple sclerosis, enrolled in a pregnancy study.

A remark on this clone: The sample holds other DNA sequences that translate to the same CDR3. V usage is TRBV7-9 and J usage is TRBJ2-3; D call uncertain. The CDR3 consists of 14 residues. Trimming stripped 1 base from V and 0 bases from J, with 5 bases between. Looked up from germline, CDR1 is SEHNR and CDR2 is FQNEAQ (reference sequence). CDR3 nucleotides: TGTGCCAGCAGCTTAGGGCAGAGCACAGATACGCAGTATTTT. Translating it yields CASSLGQSTDTQYF.

This clone was counted once. The chain uses TRBV6-6 and TRBJ2-5; TRBD1 aligns across 9 bases. J was trimmed by 4 bases and V by 5 bases; bases with no gene match: 8. CDR1 is MNHNY and CDR2 is SVGAGI in the germline V gene (reference sequence). The CDR3 spans 15 residues. This CDR3 reads CASSAQGALGETQYF. The CDR3, as DNA: TGTGCCAGCAGTGCACAGGGGGCGCTTGGAGAGACCCAGTACTTC.

The chain has TRBV10-3 and TRBJ2-3; the match to TRBD2 covers 7 bases. The trim removed 4 bases at V and 8 bases at J, leaving 0 bases unmatched. CDR3 length: 11 residues. Germline V gene sequence: CDR1 ENHRY, CDR2 SYGVKD. CDR3 nucleotides: TGTGCCATCAGTGGGGGGGGTACGCAGTATTTT. Protein sequence: CAISGGGTQYF.

The rearrangement joins TRBV7-3 to TRBJ2-7; 8 nucleotides match TRBD2. The J segment lost 2 bases and the V segment lost 5 bases, leaving 2 bases of the junction unmatched. There are 13 residues in the CDR3. Germline lookup yields CDR1 SGHTA and CDR2 FQGTGA. The CDR3 bases are TGTGCCAGCAGCCCGGGGGGGGCCTACGAGCAGTACTTC. Protein: CASSPGGAYEQYF.

V is TRBV2 and J is TRBJ2-7; 9 bases line up with TRBD2. J lost 5 bases, V lost 7 bases, and 12 bases had no gene match. CDR1 SNHLY and CDR2 FYNNEI come from the germline V gene. There are 15 residues in the CDR3. The CDR3 DNA reads as TGTGCCAGCAAGGGCGGGAGGGCCTCGGGGAACGAGCAGTACTTC. Protein: CASKGGRASGNEQYF.

The chain joins TRBV7-9 to TRBJ2-7; TRBD2 aligns across 12 bases. This CDR3 has 15 residues. After removal of 5 bases from V and 3 bases from J, the junction contained 5 bases not matched to a gene. CDR1 SEHNR and CDR2 FQNEAQ come from the germline V gene (reference sequence). In nucleotides, the CDR3 is TGTGCCAGCAGCCCACTAGCGGGAGGTCTCTACGAGCAGTACTTC. This translates into CASSPLAGGLYEQYF.

The chain joins TRBV9 to TRBJ2-5; D is uncertain. The CDR3 spans 16 residues. With 4 bases removed from V and 0 bases from J, the gap between germline ends came to 16 bases. Looked up from germline, CDR1 is SGDLS and CDR2 is YYNGEE. The CDR3 nucleotides are TGTGCCAGCAGCCAAGGTCAGCGATCCAACCAAGAGACCCAGTACTTC. Translating it yields CASSQGQRSNQETQYF.

The gene calls are TRBV9 and TRBJ2-7; the match to TRBD2 covers 7 bases. The CDR3 is 16 residues long. CDR1 and CDR2 (germline): SGDLS, YYNGEE. V shed 0 bases, J shed 2 bases, and the junction held 8 bases outside the gene matches. CDR3: CASSVGRGLAAYEQYF. The CDR3 bases are TGTGCCAGCAGCGTAGGTCGAGGTCTAGCGGCCTACGAGCAGTACTTC.

The chain combines TRBV5-1 with TRBJ2-3, with TRBD2 matching over 11 bases. J was trimmed by 5 bases and V by 2 bases; bases with no gene match: 4. The CDR3 sequence is 15 residues long. Per the germline V gene, CDR1 is SGHRS and CDR2 is YFSETQ. The CDR3 DNA reads TGCGCCAGCAGCTTACTAGCGGGAGACAAAGATACGCAGTATTTT. It codes for CASSLLAGDKDTQYF.

The chain combines TRBV27 with TRBJ2-1, with D perhaps TRBD1 (5 bases). V lost 3 bases, J lost 6 bases, and 9 bases lay in between. The germline V gene encodes CDR1 MNHEY and CDR2 SMNVEV (reference sequence). This CDR3 region has 13 residues. DNA of the CDR3: TGTGCCAGCAGTTTCACAGGTACCAATGAGCAGTTCTTC. It is translated as CASSFTGTNEQFF.

This clone was seen more than once but under ten times. Within the sample, other DNA sequences also encode this same CDR3. The rearrangement links TRBV5-1 to TRBJ2-1, with 12 bases lining up with TRBD2. With V trimmed by 7 bases and J by 7 bases, 3 bases remained unmatched. The CDR3 has 13 amino acids. Looked up from germline, CDR1 is SGHRS and CDR2 is YFSETQ. The CDR3 loop reads CASRLAGVNEQFF. The CDR3 nucleotides read TGCGCCAGCCGACTAGCGGGAGTAAATGAGCAGTTCTTC.

The genes are TRBV30 and TRBJ2-6, with a possible D match to TRBD1 (5 bases). The V gene lost 8 bases and the J gene lost 4 bases, with 12 bases spanning the gap. The germline V gene has CDR1 GTSNPN and CDR2 SVGIG (reference sequence). There are 13 residues in the CDR3. Here the CDR3 DNA reads TGTGCCCAAGGGGATACCGGGGCCAACGTCCTGACTTTC. Translation gives CAQGDTGANVLTF. Looking up the rest from reference TRBV30 and TRBJ2-6 gives the full variable domain: SQTIHQWPATLVQPVGSPLSLECTVEGTSNPNLYWYRQAAGRGLQLLFYSVGIGQISSEVPQNLSASRPQDRQFILSSKKLLLSDSGFYLCAQGDTGANVLTFGAGSRLTVL.

The chain joins TRBV11-1 to TRBJ2-5; 13 positions agree with TRBD2. In germline, CDR1 is SGHAT, CDR2 FQDESV (reference sequence). The CDR3 is made up of 17 amino acids. V was clipped by 3 bases and J by 1 base; unmatched bases: 5. CDR3: CASSFEGTSGTQETQYF. In DNA, the CDR3 is TGTGCCAGCAGCTTCGAGGGGACTAGCGGGACCCAAGAGACCCAGTACTTC.